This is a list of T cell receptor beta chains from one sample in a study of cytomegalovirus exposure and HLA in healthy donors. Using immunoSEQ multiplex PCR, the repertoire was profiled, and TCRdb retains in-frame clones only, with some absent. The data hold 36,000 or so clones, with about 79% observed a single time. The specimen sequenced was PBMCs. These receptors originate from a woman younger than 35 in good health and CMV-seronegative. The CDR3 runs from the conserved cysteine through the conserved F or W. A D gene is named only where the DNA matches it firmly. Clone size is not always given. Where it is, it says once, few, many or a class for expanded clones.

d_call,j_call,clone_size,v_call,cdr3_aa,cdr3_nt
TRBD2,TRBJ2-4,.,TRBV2,CASSERASGGLAKNIQYF,TGTGCCAGCAGTGAAAGGGCTAGCGGGGGACTAGCCAAAAACATTCAGTACTTC
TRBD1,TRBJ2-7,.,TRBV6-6,CASSYSGTGTGEQYF,TGTGCCAGCAGTTACTCGGGGACAGGGACGGGGGAGCAGTACTTC
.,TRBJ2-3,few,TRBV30,CAWSPVGGSTDTQYF,TGTGCCTGGTCTCCTGTGGGGGGTAGCACAGATACGCAGTATTTT
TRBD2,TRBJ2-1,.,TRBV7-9,CASSLRRGGADEQFF,TGTGCCAGCAGCTTGCGGCGGGGGGGTGCCGATGAGCAGTTCTTC
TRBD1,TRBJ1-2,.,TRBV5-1,CASSKTGEGGYTF,TGCGCCAGCAGCAAGACAGGGGAGGGTGGCTACACCTTC
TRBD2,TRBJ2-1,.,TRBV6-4,CASSDFGLAGGSGSFLPYNEQFF,TGTGCCAGCAGTGACTTCGGACTAGCGGGGGGGTCCGGGTCTTTTTTACCCTACAATGAGCAGTTCTTC
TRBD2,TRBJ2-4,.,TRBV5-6,CASSLAFKGLLDIQYF,TGTGCCAGCAGCTTGGCCTTCAAGGGACTATTGGACATTCAGTACTTC
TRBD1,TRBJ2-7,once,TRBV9,CASSAGTGGEQYF,TGTGCCAGCAGCGCCGGGACAGGGGGCGAGCAGTACTTC
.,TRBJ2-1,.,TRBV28,CATSQDGRGHEQFF,TGTGCCACTTCCCAGGACGGTAGAGGGCATGAGCAGTTCTTC
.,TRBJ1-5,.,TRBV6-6,CASVQGNQPQNF,TGTGCCAGCGTGCAGGGGAATCAGCCCCAGAATTTT
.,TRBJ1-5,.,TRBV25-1,CASSGTGSRQPQNF,TGTGCCAGCAGTGGTACAGGGTCTCGGCAGCCCCAGAATTTT